This record covers a single T cell receptor (beta chain). Its antigen is as yet unknown. The V segment lost 2 bases and the J segment 3 bases; nucleotides outside the gene matches: 3. CDR1 and CDR2 from the germline V gene are LNHDA and SQIVND (reference sequence). CDR3 length equals 14 residues. This record comes from a study of cytomegalovirus exposure and HLA in healthy donors. In the PCR, 60 Vbeta and 13 Jbeta primers were used. Generated by immunoSEQ multiplex PCR, the TCRdb table keeps only in-frame clones and is missing some. The repertoire has 150,000 to 200,000 clones, around 87% of them found once; the top ten carry roughly 1.9%. Donors counted as nominally healthy when sampled, yet unrecorded immune exposures were likely. Study-wide results and caveats: CMV antigen specificity was confirmed in vitro for a few CMV-associated chains.

Sequencing was done on a sample of PBMCs. The TCR comes from a woman between 18 and 29 years old in good health and CMV-seronegative. This rearrangement joins TRBV19 to TRBJ1-2, with 7 positions matching TRBD1. This CDR3 is CASSIHTGDYGYTF. Written as DNA, the CDR3 is TGTGCCAGTAGTATACATACAGGGGACTATGGCTACACCTTC.